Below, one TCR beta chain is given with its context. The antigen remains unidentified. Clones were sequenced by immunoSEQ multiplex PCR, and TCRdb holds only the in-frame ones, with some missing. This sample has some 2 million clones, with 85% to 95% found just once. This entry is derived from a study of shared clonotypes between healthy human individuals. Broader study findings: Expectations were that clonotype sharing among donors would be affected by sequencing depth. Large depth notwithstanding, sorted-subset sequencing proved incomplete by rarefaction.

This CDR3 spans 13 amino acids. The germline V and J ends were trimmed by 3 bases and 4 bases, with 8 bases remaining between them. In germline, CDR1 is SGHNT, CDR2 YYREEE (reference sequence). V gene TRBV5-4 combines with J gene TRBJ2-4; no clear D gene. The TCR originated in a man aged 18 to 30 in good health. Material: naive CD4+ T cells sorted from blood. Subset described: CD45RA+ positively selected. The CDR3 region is CASSSVSKNIQYF. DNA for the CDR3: TGTGCCAGCAGCTCAGTTAGTAAAAACATTCAGTACTTC.